This T cell receptor beta chain was sequenced in a study of cytomegalovirus exposure and HLA in healthy donors. Broader study findings: CMV antigen specificity of three CMV-associated chains was confirmed in vitro. Among TCR beta chains of equal frequency, HLA-associated ones were more clonally expanded in a later analysis. TCR beta V- and J-gene trimming was later associated with a missense DCLRE1C variant.

Researchers ran the PCR with 60 Vbeta and 13 Jbeta primers. Produced via immunoSEQ multiplex PCR; TCRdb's table is partial and in-frame only. The data contain 200,000 or so clones, around 81% of them singletons. Turning to this clone: Its antigen is undetermined.

The V gene's germline CDR1 is SNHLY and CDR2 FYNNEI. V was pared by 4 bases and J by 6 bases, with 11 bases between. The CDR3 is 13 residues long. The specimen sequenced was PBMCs. The clonotype comes from a woman aged 18-29 years in good health and CMV-seropositive. The chain has TRBV2 and TRBJ2-3; TRBD1 is a possible D gene (5 bases). The CDR3 region is CASSGQFTDTQYF. Written as DNA, the CDR3 is TGTGCCAGCAGTGGACAGTTTACTGATACGCAGTATTTT.